This T cell receptor (beta chain) was documented in a study of beta chain features in type 1 diabetes. General study points: Patients with Type 1 diabetes showed moderately but significantly shorter TCRB CDR3s in all four CD4+ subsets.

Trimming removed 1 base at V and 2 bases at J, with 2 bases between. CDR1 is GTSNPN and CDR2 is SVGIG in the germline V gene (reference sequence). The CDR3 contains 11 residues. Points on this clone: Its target is unknown. The sample contains more than one DNA sequence encoding this CDR3.

On average, the one heparinised blood draw given by each donor was approximately 120 mL. The entirety of the isolated RNA underwent reverse transcription, so expressed TCRB transcripts were sequenced. Sequenced by immunoSEQ multiplex PCR; TCRdb stores in-frame clones only, minus some. The profile shows roughly 700,000 clones, roughly an eighth of them singletons. This clonotype was sampled from a man aged 18 to 30 with type 1 diabetes. Sequencing was carried out using naive CD4+ T cells from blood. The chain recombines TRBV30 with TRBJ1-2; no clear D. The CDR3 sequence: CAWSGNYGYTF. The DNA for the CDR3 is TGTGCCTGGAGTGGGAACTATGGCTACACCTTC.